The clone carrying this T cell receptor beta chain was counted between two and nine times. What it binds is unknown. 13 Jbeta primers and 60 Vbeta primers were used for the PCR. The method was immunoSEQ multiplex PCR; TCRdb's version includes in-frame clones alone and lacks a portion of them. The table records 150,000 to 200,000 clones, roughly four fifths of them present only once. The data stem from a study of cytomegalovirus exposure and HLA in healthy donors. Study-wide results and caveats: Later analysis identified several of the most significant clusters that appeared linked to common viral pathogens. Trimming of TCR beta V- and J-genes showed a link, identified in a later analysis, to a missense DCLRE1C variant. TCR beta sequences reportedly predicted most subjects' HLA-A and HLA-B alleles accurately.

Germline V CDR1 and CDR2: GTSNPN, SVGIG (reference sequence). Trimming cost V 2 bases and J 7 bases; bases outside gene matches: 2. The CDR3 covers 13 residues. The chain links TRBV30 to TRBJ2-1; TRBD1 aligns across 10 bases. Sequenced sample: PBMCs. The sequence came from a man younger than 40 in good health and CMV-seronegative. The CDR3 sequence: CAWSTGQGNEQFF. The CDR3 nucleotides read TGTGCCTGGAGTACGGGACAGGGGAATGAGCAGTTCTTC.